This T cell receptor beta chain was observed in a study of blood T cells in healthy people across ages. Study-wide points: Older individuals had lower TCR beta diversity per million T cells (the decline was roughly linear).

A second PCR of 7 to 11 cycles used a sample-barcoded 5' primer and a J-beta primer mix. TCRdb independently ran MiXCR on the 5' RACE reads; one entry per CDR3 protein. The repertoire consists of some 1.5 million distinct CDR3 sequences, with 28% occurring once and the leading ten covering 7.7%. The CDR3 extends over 13 amino acids. Per the germline V gene, CDR1 is SGDLS and CDR2 is YYNGEE. V was trimmed by 2 bases and J by 6 bases, leaving 8 bases between them. This clonotype was counted only a few times. No antigen is known for it. Investigators took approximately 10 milliliters of peripheral blood from every donor. Each sample had at least 6 million PBMCs isolated. Extraction of total RNA produced a minimum of 5.5 micrograms from each sample.

Sequencing was carried out using blood. The chain has TRBV9 and TRBJ2-2, with no clear D. This clonotype originated in a woman in her twenties or thirties in good health. The CDR3 sequence is CASSVGFAGELFF. As DNA, the CDR3 is TGTGCCAGCAGCGTGGGATTTGCCGGGGAGCTGTTTTTT. The full variable domain, rest sourced from reference TRBV9 and TRBJ2-2, is DSGVTQTPKHLITATGQRVTLRCSPRSGDLSVYWYQQSLDQGLQFLIQYYNGEERAKGNILERFSAQQFPDLHSELNLSSLELGDSALYFCASSVGFAGELFFGEGSRLTVL.